This T cell receptor beta chain is from a study of T cell changes during pregnancy in multiple sclerosis. Profiled with immunoSEQ multiplex PCR; TCRdb holds only in-frame clones, not every one. The sample includes 50,000 to 65,000 clones, around 96% of them seen just once. This CDR3 has 14 residues. Germline trimming cut 5 bases from V and 2 bases from J; bases unmatched to any gene: 5. Per germline, CDR1 SEHNR and CDR2 FQNEAQ (reference sequence). This material consisted of CD8+ T cells from peripheral blood mononuclear cells, taken after pregnancy. This TCR came from a female donor with multiple sclerosis, enrolled in a pregnancy study. The chain uses TRBV7-9 and TRBJ2-7, with TRBD2 matching over 8 bases. The CDR3 DNA follows: TGTGCCAGCAGCGTGGGGACTAGGCCCTACGAGCAGTACTTC. Its protein is CASSVGTRPYEQYF.